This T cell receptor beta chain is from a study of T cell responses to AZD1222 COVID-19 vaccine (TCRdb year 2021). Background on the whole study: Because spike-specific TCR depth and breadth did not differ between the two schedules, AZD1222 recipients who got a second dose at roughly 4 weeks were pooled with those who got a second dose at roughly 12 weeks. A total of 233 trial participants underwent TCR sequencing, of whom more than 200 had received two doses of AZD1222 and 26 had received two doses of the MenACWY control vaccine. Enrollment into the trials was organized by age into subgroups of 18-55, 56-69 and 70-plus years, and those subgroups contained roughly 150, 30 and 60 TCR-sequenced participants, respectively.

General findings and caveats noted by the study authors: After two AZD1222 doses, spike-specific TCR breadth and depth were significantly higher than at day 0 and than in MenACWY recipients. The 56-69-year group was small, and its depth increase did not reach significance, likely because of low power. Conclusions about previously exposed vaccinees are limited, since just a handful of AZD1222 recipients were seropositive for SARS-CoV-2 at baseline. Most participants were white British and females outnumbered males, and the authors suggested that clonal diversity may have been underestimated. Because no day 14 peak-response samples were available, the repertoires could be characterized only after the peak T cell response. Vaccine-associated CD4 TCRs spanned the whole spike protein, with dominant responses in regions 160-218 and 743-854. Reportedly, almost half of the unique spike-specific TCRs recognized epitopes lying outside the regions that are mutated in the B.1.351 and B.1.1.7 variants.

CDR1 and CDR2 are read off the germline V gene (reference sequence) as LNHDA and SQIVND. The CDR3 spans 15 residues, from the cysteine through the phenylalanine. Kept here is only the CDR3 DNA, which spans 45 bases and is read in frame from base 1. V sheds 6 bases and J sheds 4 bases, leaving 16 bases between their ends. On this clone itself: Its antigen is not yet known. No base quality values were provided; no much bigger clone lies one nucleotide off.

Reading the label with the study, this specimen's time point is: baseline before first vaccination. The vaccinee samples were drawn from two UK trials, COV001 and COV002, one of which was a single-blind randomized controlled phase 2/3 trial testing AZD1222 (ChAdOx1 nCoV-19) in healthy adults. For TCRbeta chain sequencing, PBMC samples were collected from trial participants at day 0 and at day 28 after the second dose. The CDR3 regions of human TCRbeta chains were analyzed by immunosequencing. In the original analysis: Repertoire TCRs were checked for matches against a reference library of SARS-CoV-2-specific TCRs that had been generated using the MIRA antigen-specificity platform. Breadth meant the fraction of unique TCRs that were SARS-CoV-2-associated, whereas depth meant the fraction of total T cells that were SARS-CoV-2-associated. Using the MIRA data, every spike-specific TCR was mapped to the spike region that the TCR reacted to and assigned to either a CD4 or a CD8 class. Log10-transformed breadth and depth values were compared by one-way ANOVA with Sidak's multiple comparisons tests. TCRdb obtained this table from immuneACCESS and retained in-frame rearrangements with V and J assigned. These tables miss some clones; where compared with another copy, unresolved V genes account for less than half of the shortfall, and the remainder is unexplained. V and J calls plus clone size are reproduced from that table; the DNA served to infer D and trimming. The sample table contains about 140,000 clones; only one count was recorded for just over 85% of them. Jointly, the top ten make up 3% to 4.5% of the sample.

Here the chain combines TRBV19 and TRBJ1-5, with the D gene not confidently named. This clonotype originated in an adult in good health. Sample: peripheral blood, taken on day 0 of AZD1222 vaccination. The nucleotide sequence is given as TGTGCCAGTAGATATACGCGACCAATTAATCAGCCCCAGCATTTT. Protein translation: CASRYTRPINQPQHF.